This T cell receptor beta chain was captured by sequencing in a study of low-dose radiotherapy and immunotherapy resistance in tumors. The overall study: A dose of 1 Gy per fraction every two weeks went to Cohort 2, totaling 13 Gy over 26 weeks. Cyclophosphamide infusions of 200 mg/m2 came every two weeks, one day before radiation-immunotherapy. For four cycles from cycle 1 day 1, patients took 300 mg oral aspirin daily.

CDR3 length: 12 residues. Trimming shortened V by 2 bases and J by 4 bases, and 5 bases separated the two germline ends. Germline CDR1 and CDR2: MDHEN and SYDVKM. First-strand cDNA relied on TRAV- and TRBV-specific primers spanning alpha and beta chains. With a V-primer adapter and a constant-region primer, TCRs were amplified for approximately 19 PCR cycles. The mRNA which had been isolated was amplified by in vitro transcription. TCRdb used MiXCR to reprocess the reads, holding one entry per CDR3 protein. In the table there are about 7,300 distinct CDR3 sequences, approximately 61% of which are singletons. The sample holds a few counts of this clonotype.

The chain combines TRBV28 with TRBJ1-2; no definite D call. This clonotype originated in a human donor with advanced metastatic prostate, ovarian, gallbladder or colorectal cancer (not recorded which). This table probably holds off-target reads from a library built for another chain. The CDR3 DNA sequence: TGTGCCAGCAGTTTACAGCGCTATGGCTACACCTTC. It encodes CASSLQRYGYTF.